The next 14 T cell receptor beta chains were all read from a single sample in a study of blood T cell repertoires in COVID-19. TCRdb keeps only in-frame clones here, not all; method: immunoSEQ multiplex PCR. This sample has 40,000 or so clones, with around 74% found just once. The sequencing input was peripheral blood. The receptor source for this set is a man between 70 and 80 years old with COVID-19, enrolled during active disease.

V and J are TRBV24-1 and TRBJ2-2; 9 bases agree with TRBD1. This CDR3 is built from 17 residues. In germline, CDR1 is KGHDR, CDR2 SFDVKD. Trimming removed 5 bases from V and 3 bases from J; junction bases left unmatched: 9. CDR3 amino acids: CATSAPLGQGHTGELFF. CDR3 in DNA: TGTGCCACCAGTGCCCCCCTTGGACAGGGGCACACCGGGGAGCTGTTTTTT.

This chain joins TRBV25-1 and TRBJ1-6; no definite D call. Trimming removed 6 bases from V and 7 bases from J, with 4 bases in between. Per germline, CDR1 MGHDK and CDR2 SYGVNS. The CDR3 length is 11 residues. CDR3 loop: CASRQNSPLHF. In nucleotides, the CDR3 is TGTGCCAGCAGACAGAATTCACCCCTCCACTTT.

This clone was seen just once. The rearrangement uses TRBV24-1 and TRBJ1-4; 7 bases match TRBD1. The CDR3 is made up of 15 amino acids. CDR1 is KGHDR and CDR2 is SFDVKD in the germline V gene. The V gene end was trimmed by 4 bases and the J gene end by 6 bases; junction bases not matched to a gene: 7. In nucleotides, the CDR3 is TGTGCCACCAGTGAAAGACAGGGTACGGATGAAAAACTGTTTTTT. It is translated as CATSERQGTDEKLFF.

The V and J genes are TRBV10-3 and TRBJ1-1, with no clear D. V lost 10 bases and J lost 5, with 17 bases in between. The CDR3 sequence is 13 residues long. Germline values: CDR1 ENHRY, CDR2 SYGVKD. The DNA of the CDR3 is TGTGCCACCACACTGGATCAGGATACTGAAGCTTTCTTT. Its translation is CATTLDQDTEAFF.

The V and J genes are TRBV3-1 (or the pseudogene TRBV3-2) and TRBJ2-1; 8 bases agree with TRBD2. CDR1 and CDR2 from the germline V gene are LGHDT and YNNKEL (reference sequence). With V trimmed by 3 bases and J by 8 bases, 9 bases remained unmatched. The CDR3 is 15 residues long. The CDR3 reads CASSHSGRYGDEQFF. The CDR3 bases are TGTGCCAGCAGCCACAGCGGGAGATATGGGGATGAGCAGTTCTTC.

The J gene is TRBJ1-6, the V gene TRBV27; 7 bases are shared with TRBD1. Per germline, CDR1 MNHEY and CDR2 SMNVEV (reference sequence). The length of the CDR3 is 14 residues. The trim removed 5 bases at V and 7 bases at J, leaving 5 bases unmatched. CDR3 loop: CASSPGQRNSPLHF. The CDR3 nucleotides read TGTGCCAGCAGTCCGGGACAGCGAAATTCACCCCTCCACTTT.

CDR3 residues: CASSQDRGAYEQYF. The CDR3 DNA reads as TGCGCCAGCAGCCAAGATCGCGGAGCCTACGAGCAGTACTTC. This chain links TRBV4-1 with TRBJ2-7, with no clear D. CDR1 MGHRA and CDR2 YSYEKL come from the germline V gene. The CDR3 covers 14 residues. Trimming shortened V by 0 bases and J by 2 bases, and 8 bases separated the two germline ends.

As DNA, the CDR3 is TGTGCCAGCAGTTGGACAGTGGAGGAGCAGTACTTC. This translates into CASSWTVEEQYF. The V and J genes are TRBV2 and TRBJ2-7; D is possibly TRBD1 (6 bases). Per germline, CDR1 SNHLY and CDR2 FYNNEI. The CDR3 runs 12 residues. Trimming took 5 bases from V and 7 from J, leaving 12 bases between them.

Here the CDR3 reads CASSPGTVNGYTF. The CDR3 bases are TGTGCCAGCAGCCCTGGGACAGTTAATGGCTACACCTTC. V and J are TRBV11-2 and TRBJ1-2; 7 bases agree with TRBD1. Trimming at V came to 5 bases and at J to 6 bases, leaving 6 bases not matched to a gene. This CDR3 region has 13 residues. The germline V gene encodes CDR1 SGHAT and CDR2 FQNNGV.

V and J are TRBV7-9 and TRBJ1-2, with TRBD1 identical over 8 bases. CDR3 size: 17 residues. J gave up 2 bases and V 6 bases, and 14 bases lay outside the gene matches. Germline V gene lookup returns CDR1 SEHNR and CDR2 FQNEAQ (reference sequence). The CDR3 spells CASRPSGTGRSNYGYTF. The DNA of the CDR3 is TGTGCCAGCAGACCCTCCGGGACAGGAAGATCAAACTATGGCTACACCTTC.

The V and J genes are TRBV2 and TRBJ1-5; possibly TRBD1 for D (6 bases). The CDR3 contains 14 residues. The ends were cut back, 7 bases at V and 0 bases at J, with 10 bases in the middle. Looked up from germline, CDR1 is SNHLY and CDR2 is FYNNEI. The CDR3 nucleotides read TGTGCCAGCAAGGACAGTCTTAGCAATCAGCCCCAGCATTTT. The encoded protein is CASKDSLSNQPQHF.

The chain couples TRBV5-1 to TRBJ2-1, with D possibly TRBD2 on 5 matching bases. This CDR3 is 15 amino acids long. Germline V gene data show CDR1 as SGHRS and CDR2 as YFSETQ. Trimming left V 4 bases short and J 6 bases short, with 17 bases between. CDR3 sequence: CASSQPLAILNEQFF. The CDR3 DNA reads TGCGCCAGCAGCCAACCCCTAGCCATACTCAATGAGCAGTTCTTC.

V usage is TRBV6-2 or TRBV6-3 and J usage is TRBJ2-1, with 9 bases identical to TRBD2. The V segment lost 0 bases and the J segment 8 bases; nucleotides outside the gene matches: 11. Per germline, CDR1 MNHEY and CDR2 SVGEGT. CDR3 length: 17 residues. CDR3 DNA: TGTGCCAGCAGTTACTCGAGGTTGTCTAGCGGGATCTATGAGCAGTTCTTC. Its protein product is CASSYSRLSSGIYEQFF.

J is TRBJ1-4 and V is TRBV19, with D uncertain. This CDR3 region has 18 residues. Germline-derived CDR1 and CDR2 are LNHDA and SQIVND (reference sequence). Trimming left V 8 bases short and J 0 bases short, with 22 bases between. CDR3 nucleotides: TGTGCCAGTGGGATTCTGCGAAGCGGTATGTCAACTAATGAAAAACTGTTTTTT. It codes for CASGILRSGMSTNEKLFF.